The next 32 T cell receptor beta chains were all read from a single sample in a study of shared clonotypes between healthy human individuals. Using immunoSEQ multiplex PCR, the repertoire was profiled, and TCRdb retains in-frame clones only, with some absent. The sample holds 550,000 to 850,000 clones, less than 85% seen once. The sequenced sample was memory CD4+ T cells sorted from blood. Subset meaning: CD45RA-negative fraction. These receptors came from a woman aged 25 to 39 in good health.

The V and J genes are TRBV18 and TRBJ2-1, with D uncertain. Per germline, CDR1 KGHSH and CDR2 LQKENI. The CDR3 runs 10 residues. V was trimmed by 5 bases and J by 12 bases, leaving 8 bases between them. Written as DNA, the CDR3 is TGTGCCAGCTCAGAAGCGAGGCAGTTCTTC. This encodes CASSEARQFF.

As DNA, the CDR3 is TGCGCCAGCAGCCCAGAAAGGACAGGGTACGAGCAGTACTTC. Translating gives CASSPERTGYEQYF. The chain joins TRBV5-1 to TRBJ2-7, with 8 nucleotides matching TRBD1. Trimming took 4 bases from V and 4 from J; bases not matched to a gene: 7. The CDR3 length is 14 residues. Germline loops: CDR1 SGHRS, CDR2 YFSETQ.

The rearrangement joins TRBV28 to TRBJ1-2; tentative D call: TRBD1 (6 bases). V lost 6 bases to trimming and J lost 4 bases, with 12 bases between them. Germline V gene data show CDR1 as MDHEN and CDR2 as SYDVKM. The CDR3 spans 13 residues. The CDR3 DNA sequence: TGTGCCAGCAGACCAGCACAGGGCTATGGCTACACCTTC. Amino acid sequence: CASRPAQGYGYTF.

CDR3 sequence (DNA): TGCGCCAGCAGCTTGGGCAGGGCGGCAGATACGCAGTATTTT. Residues: CASSLGRAADTQYF. The V gene is TRBV5-1, the J gene TRBJ2-3, with D tentatively TRBD1 (5 bases). Germline V lookup: CDR1 SGHRS, CDR2 YFSETQ. V lost 0 bases and J 4 bases, leaving 9 bases between the germline ends. The CDR3 runs 14 residues.

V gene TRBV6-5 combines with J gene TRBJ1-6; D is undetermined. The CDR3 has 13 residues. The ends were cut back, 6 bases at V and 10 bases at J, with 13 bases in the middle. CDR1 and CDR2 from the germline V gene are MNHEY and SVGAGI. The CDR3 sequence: CASSSTIWSPLHF. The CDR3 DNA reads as TGTGCCAGCAGCTCCACCATATGGTCACCCCTCCACTTT.

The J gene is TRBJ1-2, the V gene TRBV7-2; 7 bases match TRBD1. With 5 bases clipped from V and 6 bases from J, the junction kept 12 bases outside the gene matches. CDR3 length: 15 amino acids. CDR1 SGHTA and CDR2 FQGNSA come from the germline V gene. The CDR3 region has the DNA TGTGCCAGCAGCACCTATCTCGGGACAGTTAATGGCTACACCTTC. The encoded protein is CASSTYLGTVNGYTF.

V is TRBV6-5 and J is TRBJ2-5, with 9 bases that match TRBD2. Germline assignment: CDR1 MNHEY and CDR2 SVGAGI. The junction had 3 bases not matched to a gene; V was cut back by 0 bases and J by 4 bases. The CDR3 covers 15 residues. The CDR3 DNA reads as TGTGCCAGCAGTTACTCTAGCGGGAGCACAGAGACCCAGTACTTC. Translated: CASSYSSGSTETQYF.

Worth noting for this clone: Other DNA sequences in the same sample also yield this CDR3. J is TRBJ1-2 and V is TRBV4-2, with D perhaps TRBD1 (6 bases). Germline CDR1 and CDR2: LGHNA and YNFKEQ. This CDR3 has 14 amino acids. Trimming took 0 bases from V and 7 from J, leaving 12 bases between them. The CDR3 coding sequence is TGTGCCAGCAGCCAAGACAGGGGTTCAGGTGGCTACACCTTC. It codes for CASSQDRGSGGYTF.

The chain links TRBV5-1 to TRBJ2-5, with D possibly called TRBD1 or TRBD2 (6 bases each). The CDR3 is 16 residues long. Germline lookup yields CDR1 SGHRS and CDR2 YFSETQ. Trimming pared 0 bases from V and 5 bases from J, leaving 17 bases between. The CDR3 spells CASSLAGARTSETQYF. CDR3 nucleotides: TGCGCCAGCAGCTTGGCGGGGGCGCGAACCTCGGAGACCCAGTACTTC.

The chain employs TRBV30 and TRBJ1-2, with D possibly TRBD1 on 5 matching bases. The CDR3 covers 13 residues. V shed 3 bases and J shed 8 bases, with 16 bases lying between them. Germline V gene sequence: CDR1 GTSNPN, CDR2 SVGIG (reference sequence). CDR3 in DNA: TGTGCCTGGAGGCCGGAAGCCTGGGGCGGCTACACCTTC. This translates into CAWRPEAWGGYTF.

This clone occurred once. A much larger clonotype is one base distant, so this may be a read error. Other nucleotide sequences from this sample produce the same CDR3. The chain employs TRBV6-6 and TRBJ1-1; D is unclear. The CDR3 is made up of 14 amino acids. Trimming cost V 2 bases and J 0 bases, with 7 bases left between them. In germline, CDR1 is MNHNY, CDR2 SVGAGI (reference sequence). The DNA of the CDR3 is TGTGCCAGCAGTTACGGGGTCATGAACACTGAAGCTTTCTTT. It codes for CASSYGVMNTEAFF.

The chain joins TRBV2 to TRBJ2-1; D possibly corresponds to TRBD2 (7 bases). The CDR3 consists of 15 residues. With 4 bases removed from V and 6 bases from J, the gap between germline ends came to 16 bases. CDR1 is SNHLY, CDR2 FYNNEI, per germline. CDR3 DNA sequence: TGTGCCAGCAGTGGGATGGGGGGGCGGACCAATGAGCAGTTCTTC. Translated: CASSGMGGRTNEQFF.

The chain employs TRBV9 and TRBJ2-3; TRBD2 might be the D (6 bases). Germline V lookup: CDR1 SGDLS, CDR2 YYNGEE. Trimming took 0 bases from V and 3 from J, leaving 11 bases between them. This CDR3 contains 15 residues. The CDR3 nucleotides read TGTGCCAGCAGCGTAGAGGTTAGCGGAACAGATACGCAGTATTTT. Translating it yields CASSVEVSGTDTQYF.

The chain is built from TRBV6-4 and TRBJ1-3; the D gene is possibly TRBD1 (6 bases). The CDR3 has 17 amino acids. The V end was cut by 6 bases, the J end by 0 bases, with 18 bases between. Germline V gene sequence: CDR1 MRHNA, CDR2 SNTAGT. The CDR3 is CASSDPQGGTSGNTIYF. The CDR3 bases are TGTGCCAGCAGCGACCCCCAAGGGGGTACCTCTGGAAACACCATATATTTT.

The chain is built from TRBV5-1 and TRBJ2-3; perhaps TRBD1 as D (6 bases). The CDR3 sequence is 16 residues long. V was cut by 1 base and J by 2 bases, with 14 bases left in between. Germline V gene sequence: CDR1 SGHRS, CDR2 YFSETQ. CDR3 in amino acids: CASSLSLTGFTDTQYF. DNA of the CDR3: TGCGCCAGCAGCTTGAGTTTGACAGGATTCACAGATACGCAGTATTTT.

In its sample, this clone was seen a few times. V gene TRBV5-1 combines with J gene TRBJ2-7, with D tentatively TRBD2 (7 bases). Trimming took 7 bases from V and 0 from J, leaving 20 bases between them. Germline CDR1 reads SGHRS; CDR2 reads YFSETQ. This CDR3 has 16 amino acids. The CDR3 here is CASHWGAGGSSYEQYF. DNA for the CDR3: TGCGCCAGCCATTGGGGGGCTGGCGGGAGCTCCTACGAGCAGTACTTC.

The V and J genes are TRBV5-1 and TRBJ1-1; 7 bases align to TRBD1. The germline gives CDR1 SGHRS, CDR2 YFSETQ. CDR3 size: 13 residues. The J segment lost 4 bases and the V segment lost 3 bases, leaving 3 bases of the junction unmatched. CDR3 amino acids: CASSSRGGTEAFF. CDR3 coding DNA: TGCGCCAGCAGCTCCAGGGGGGGCACTGAAGCTTTCTTT.

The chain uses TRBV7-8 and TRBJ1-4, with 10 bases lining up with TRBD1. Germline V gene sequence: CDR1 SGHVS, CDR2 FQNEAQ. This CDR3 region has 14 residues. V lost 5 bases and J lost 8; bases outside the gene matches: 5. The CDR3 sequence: CASSPGQGGEKLFF. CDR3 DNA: TGTGCCAGCAGCCCCGGACAGGGGGGGGAAAAACTGTTTTTT.

CDR3 DNA sequence: TGTGCCAGCTCATTTCGACTAGCGGGAGCGAACACCGGGGAGCTGTTTTTT. It specifies CASSFRLAGANTGELFF. The chain links TRBV18 to TRBJ2-2; 12 bases line up with TRBD2. Germline trimming cut 5 bases from V and 0 bases from J; bases unmatched to any gene: 4. Germline V CDR1 and CDR2: KGHSH, LQKENI. This CDR3 is 17 amino acids long.

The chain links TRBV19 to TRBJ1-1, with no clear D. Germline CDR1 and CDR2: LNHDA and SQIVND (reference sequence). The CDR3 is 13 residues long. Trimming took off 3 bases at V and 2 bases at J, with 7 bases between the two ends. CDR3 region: CASSMTPNTEAFF. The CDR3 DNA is TGTGCCAGTAGTATGACCCCAAACACTGAAGCTTTCTTT.

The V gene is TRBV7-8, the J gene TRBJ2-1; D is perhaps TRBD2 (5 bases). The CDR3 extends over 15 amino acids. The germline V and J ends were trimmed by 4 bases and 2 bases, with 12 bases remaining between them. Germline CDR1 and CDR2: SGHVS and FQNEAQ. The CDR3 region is CASSSRTGAYNEQFF. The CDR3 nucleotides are TGTGCCAGCAGCTCCCGGACTGGAGCCTACAATGAGCAGTTCTTC. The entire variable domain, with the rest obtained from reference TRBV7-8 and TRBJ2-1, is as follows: GAGVSQSPRYKVAKRGQDVALRCDPISGHVSLFWYQQALGQGPEFLTYFQNEAQLDKSGLPSDRFFAERPEGSVSTLKIQRTQQEDSAVYLCASSSRTGAYNEQFFGPGTRLTVL.

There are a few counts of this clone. DNA of the CDR3: TGTGCCAGCAGCTTAGAGAGGGTCACCGGGGAGCTGTTTTTT. This codes for CASSLERVTGELFF. The rearrangement joins TRBV13 to TRBJ2-2, with TRBD2 as a possible D gene (5 bases). CDR3 length: 14 residues. Looked up from germline, CDR1 is PRHDT and CDR2 is FYEKMQ (reference sequence). V was pared by 1 base and J by 4 bases, with 7 bases between. Combining the CDR3 with reference TRBV13 and TRBJ2-2 gives the whole variable domain AAGVIQSPRHLIKEKRETATLKCYPIPRHDTVYWYQQGPGQDPQFLISFYEKMQSDKGSIPDRFSAQQFSDYHSELNMSSLELGDSALYFCASSLERVTGELFFGEGSRLTVL.

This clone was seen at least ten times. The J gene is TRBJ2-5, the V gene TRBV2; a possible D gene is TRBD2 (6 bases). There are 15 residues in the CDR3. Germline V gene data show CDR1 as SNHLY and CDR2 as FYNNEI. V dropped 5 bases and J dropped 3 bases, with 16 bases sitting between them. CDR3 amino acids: CASSPHTLAEETQYF. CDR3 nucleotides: TGTGCCAGCAGTCCACACACGTTAGCGGAAGAGACCCAGTACTTC.

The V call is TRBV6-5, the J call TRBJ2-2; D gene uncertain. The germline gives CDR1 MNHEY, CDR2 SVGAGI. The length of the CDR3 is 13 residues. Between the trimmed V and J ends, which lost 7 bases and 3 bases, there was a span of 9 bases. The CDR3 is CASIPDDTGELFF. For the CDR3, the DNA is TGTGCCAGCATTCCCGACGACACCGGGGAGCTGTTTTTT.

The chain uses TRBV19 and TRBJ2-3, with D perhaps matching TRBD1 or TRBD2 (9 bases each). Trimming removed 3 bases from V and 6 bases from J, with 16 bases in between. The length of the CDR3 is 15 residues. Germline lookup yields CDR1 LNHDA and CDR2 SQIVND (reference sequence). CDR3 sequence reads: CASSMSSGTGDTQYF. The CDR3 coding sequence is TGTGCCAGTAGTATGTCTAGCGGGACAGGGGATACGCAGTATTTT.

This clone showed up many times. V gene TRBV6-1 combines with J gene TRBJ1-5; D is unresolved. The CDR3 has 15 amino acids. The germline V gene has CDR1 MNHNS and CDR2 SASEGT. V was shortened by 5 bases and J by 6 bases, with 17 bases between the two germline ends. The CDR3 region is CASSSITRAGQPQHF. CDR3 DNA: TGTGCCAGCAGTTCCATAACACGGGCCGGTCAGCCCCAGCATTTT.

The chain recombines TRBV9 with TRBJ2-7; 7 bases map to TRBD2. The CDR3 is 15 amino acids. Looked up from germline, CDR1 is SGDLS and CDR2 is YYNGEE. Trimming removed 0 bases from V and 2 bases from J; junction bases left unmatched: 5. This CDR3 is CASSVGSGPTYEQYF. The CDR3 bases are TGTGCCAGCAGCGTAGGTAGCGGGCCGACCTACGAGCAGTACTTC. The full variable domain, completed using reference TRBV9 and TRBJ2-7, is DSGVTQTPKHLITATGQRVTLRCSPRSGDLSVYWYQQSLDQGLQFLIQYYNGEERAKGNILERFSAQQFPDLHSELNLSSLELGDSALYFCASSVGSGPTYEQYFGPGTRLTVT.

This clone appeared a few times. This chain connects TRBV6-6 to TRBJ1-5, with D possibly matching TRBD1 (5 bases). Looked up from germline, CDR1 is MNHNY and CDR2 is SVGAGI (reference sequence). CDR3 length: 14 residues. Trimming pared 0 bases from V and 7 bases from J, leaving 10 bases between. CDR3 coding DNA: TGTGCCAGCAGTTACTCTGTCAGGGTCCAGCCCCAGCATTTT. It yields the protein CASSYSVRVQPQHF.

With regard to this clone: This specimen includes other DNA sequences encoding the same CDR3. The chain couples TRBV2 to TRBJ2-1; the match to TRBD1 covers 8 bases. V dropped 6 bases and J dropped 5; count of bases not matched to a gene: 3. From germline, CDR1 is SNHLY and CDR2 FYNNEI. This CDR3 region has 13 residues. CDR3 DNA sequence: TGTGCCAGCAGCGGACAGGGAGACAATGAGCAGTTCTTC. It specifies CASSGQGDNEQFF.

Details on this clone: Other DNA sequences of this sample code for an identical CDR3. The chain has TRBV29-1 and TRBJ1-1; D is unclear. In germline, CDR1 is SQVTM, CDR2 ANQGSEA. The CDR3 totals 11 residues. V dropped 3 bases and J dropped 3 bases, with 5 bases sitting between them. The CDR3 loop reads CSVDGYTEAFF. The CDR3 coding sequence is TGCAGCGTTGACGGATACACTGAAGCTTTCTTT. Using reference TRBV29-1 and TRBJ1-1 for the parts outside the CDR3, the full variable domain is SAVISQKPSRDICQRGTSLTIQCQVDSQVTMMFWYRQQPGQSLTLIATANQGSEATYESGFVIDKFPISRPNLTFSTLTVSNMSPEDSSIYLCSVDGYTEAFFGQGTRLTVV.

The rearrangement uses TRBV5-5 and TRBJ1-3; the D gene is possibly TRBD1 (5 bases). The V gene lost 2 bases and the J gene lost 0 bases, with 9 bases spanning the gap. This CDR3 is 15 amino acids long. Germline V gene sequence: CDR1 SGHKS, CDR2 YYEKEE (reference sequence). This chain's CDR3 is CASSFWGSSGNTIYF. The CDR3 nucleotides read TGTGCCAGCAGCTTCTGGGGGAGCTCTGGAAACACCATATATTTT.

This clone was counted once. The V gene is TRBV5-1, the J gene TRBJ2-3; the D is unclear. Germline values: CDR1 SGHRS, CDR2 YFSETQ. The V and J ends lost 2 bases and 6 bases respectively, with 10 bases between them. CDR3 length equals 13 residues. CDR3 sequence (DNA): TGCGCCAGCAGCTTTAACCCCCAGGATACGCAGTATTTT. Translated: CASSFNPQDTQYF.